The entry below gives a single T cell receptor beta chain sequence along with its context. Its target is unknown. After about 10 days in culture, the CD4+ T cells were isolated. Profiling relied on immunoSEQ multiplex PCR, and the TCRdb table lists in-frame clones only, not all of them. The sample includes roughly 31,000 clones, 70% seen only once; the top ten take about 3.8%. This entry comes from a study of vaccination effects on CD4 cells after COVID-19. The CDR3 runs 18 residues. Germline trimming cut 5 bases from V and 0 bases from J; bases unmatched to any gene: 9. CDR1 is LNHDA and CDR2 is SQIVND in the germline V gene (reference sequence).

This TCR was recovered from a human donor who received a COVID-19 vaccine. The specimen was CD4+ T cells from PBMCs cultured without peptide, collected before COVID-19 vaccination. The rearrangement links TRBV19 to TRBJ1-6, with 8 positions matching TRBD1. The CDR3 sequence: CASSWRQGKSSYNSPLHF. CDR3 DNA sequence: TGTGCCAGTAGTTGGCGACAGGGGAAGAGCTCCTATAATTCACCCCTCCACTTT.